The sequence of this T cell receptor beta chain was determined in a study of blood T cell repertoires in COVID-19. As for the study in general: Samples representing acute and convalescent COVID-19 were sourced from the United States, Italy and Spain. PBMCs, B-cell-depleted T cells, or T cells were the source of the cDNA or gDNA that made up the material.

In the original processing: The assay estimated nucleated cells by amplifying reference gene primers. The table came from immunoSEQ multiplex PCR; TCRdb's copy has only in-frame clones and leaves some out. The DNA gave D and trimming, while V, J and clone size come from that table. The data show 150,000 or so clones, with roughly nine tenths seen just once and about 4.7% held by the top ten. The source of this sequence is a human donor in a cohort sampled during active COVID-19. Sequencing used peripheral blood.

In DNA form, the CDR3 reads TGTGCCAGCAGCTTAGCCGGGGTAGCTAATGAAAAACTGTTTTTT. Encoded protein: CASSLAGVANEKLFF. V and J are TRBV7-2 and TRBJ1-4; no definite D call. CDR1 and CDR2 (germline): SGHTA, FQGNSA. The CDR3 is 15 residues long. V was shortened by 0 bases and J by 3 bases, with 8 bases between the two germline ends.